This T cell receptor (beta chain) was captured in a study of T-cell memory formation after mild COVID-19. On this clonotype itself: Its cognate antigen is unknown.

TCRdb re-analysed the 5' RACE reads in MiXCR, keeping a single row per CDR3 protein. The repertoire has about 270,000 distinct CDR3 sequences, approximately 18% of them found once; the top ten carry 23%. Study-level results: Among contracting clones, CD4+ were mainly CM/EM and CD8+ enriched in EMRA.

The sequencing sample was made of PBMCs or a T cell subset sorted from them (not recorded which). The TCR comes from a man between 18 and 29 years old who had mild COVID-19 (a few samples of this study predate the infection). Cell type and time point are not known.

The CDR3 DNA reads TGCGCCAGCAGCCATTCCTTGGCAGGCCCGAACACCGGGGAGCTGTTTTTT. Translation gives CASSHSLAGPNTGELFF. The chain uses TRBV5-1 and TRBJ2-2; D ambiguous. V was cut by 4 bases and J by 0 bases, with 16 bases left in between. Germline V gene lookup returns CDR1 SGHRS and CDR2 YFSETQ. The CDR3 consists of 17 residues.